These T cell receptor beta chains were read from a single sample in a study of cytomegalovirus exposure and HLA in healthy donors. Here immunoSEQ multiplex PCR was the method, and the copy in TCRdb shows in-frame clones only, minus some. Seen here are under 85,000 clones, roughly 95% observed once, and the top ten hold 2.5% to 3.5%. Sequencing was carried out using PBMCs. Receptor source: a woman aged 18-29 years in good health and CMV-seropositive. Each CDR3 is given with its conserved first and last residue. D genes are given only for firm matches. Clone size is given for some rows only: seen once, a few or many times, or a class if the clone is expanded.

J gene,V gene,clone size,D gene,CDR3 protein,CDR3 DNA
TRBJ1-1,TRBV7-2,once,TRBD1,CASSHRDRVGAEAFF,TGTGCCAGCAGCCACCGGGACAGGGTAGGCGCTGAAGCTTTCTTT
TRBJ1-1,TRBV2,.,TRBD1,CASSPETGGPVYTEAFF,TGTGCCAGCAGTCCCGAAACAGGGGGCCCGGTATACACTGAAGCTTTCTTT
TRBJ2-1,TRBV5-1,.,.,CASSVLADLPNEQFF,TGCGCCAGCAGCGTACTAGCCGACCTGCCCAATGAGCAGTTCTTC
TRBJ2-7,TRBV11-2,.,.,CASSPGLLSYEQYF,TGTGCCAGCAGCCCGGGACTCCTCTCCTACGAGCAGTACTTC
TRBJ2-2,TRBV11-2,.,.,CASSPVRVTGELFF,TGTGCCAGCAGCCCCGTGAGGGTCACCGGGGAGCTGTTTTTT
TRBJ1-6,TRBV21-1,.,.,CASRGGSPLHF,TGTGCCAGCAGGGGGGGTTCACCCCTCCACTTT
TRBJ1-5,TRBV28,.,.,CASILSGSNQPQHF,TGTGCCAGCATATTAAGCGGCAGCAATCAGCCCCAGCATTTT
TRBJ1-1,TRBV5-4,.,.,CASSLTMNTEAFF,TGTGCCAGCAGCCTAACGATGAACACTGAAGCTTTCTTT
TRBJ1-2,TRBV6-5,.,.,CASSYSQSPSYGYTF,TGTGCCAGCAGTTACTCGCAGTCCCCCTCTTATGGCTACACCTTC
TRBJ1-5,TRBV9,.,TRBD1,CASSVGTGDQPQHF,TGTGCCAGCAGCGTAGGGACAGGGGATCAGCCCCAGCATTTT
TRBJ2-3,TRBV23-1,once,.,CASSQSPGFGCTDTQYF,TGCGCCAGCAGTCAATCCCCTGGTTTCGGGTGCACAGATACGCAGTATTTT
TRBJ1-2,TRBV15,.,.,CATSRVGDSDGYTF,TGTGCCACCAGCAGAGTCGGGGACTCAGATGGCTACACCTTC
TRBJ1-2,TRBV4-3,.,TRBD1,CASSQADRVNGYTF,TGCGCCAGCAGCCAAGCTGACAGGGTGAATGGCTACACCTTC
TRBJ1-1,TRBV19,.,TRBD1,CASSTGQGQNTEAFF,TGTGCCAGTAGTACGGGACAGGGGCAGAACACTGAAGCTTTCTTT
TRBJ1-2,TRBV7-2,once,.,CASSLNRANYGYTF,TGTGCCAGCAGCCTAAACAGGGCTAACTATGGCTACACCTTC
TRBJ2-2,TRBV15,.,.,CATSRDYRSTGELFF,TGTGCCACCAGCAGGGACTACAGGAGTACCGGGGAGCTGTTTTTT
TRBJ2-7,TRBV7-8,.,TRBD1,CASSSPGQGIPYEQYF,TGTGCCAGCAGCTCCCCGGGACAGGGTATCCCTTACGAGCAGTACTTC
TRBJ2-7,TRBV28,.,TRBD2,CASSTSGRASYEQYF,TGTGCCAGCAGTACCAGCGGGAGGGCCTCCTACGAGCAGTACTTC
TRBJ2-7,TRBV27,.,TRBD2,CASSLSGLAAYEQYF,TGTGCCAGCAGCCTCTCTGGTCTAGCGGCCTACGAGCAGTACTTC